These 27 T cell receptor beta chains came from one sample sequenced in a study of blood T cell repertoires in COVID-19. Clones were sequenced by immunoSEQ multiplex PCR, and TCRdb holds only the in-frame ones, with some missing. The top ten clones hold about 12% of a sample with tens of thousands of clones, over 65% of them seen once. The specimen was peripheral blood. Receptors originate from a human donor in a cohort sampled during active COVID-19.

This clone was recorded only once. V gene TRBV5-4 combines with J gene TRBJ2-7; 8 nucleotides match TRBD2. V dropped 4 bases and J dropped 0; count of bases not matched to a gene: 9. Germline-derived CDR1 and CDR2 are SGHNT and YYREEE (reference sequence). CDR3 length: 16 residues. The CDR3 DNA sequence: TGTGCCAGCAGCCCGGGGGGGGGCAAGAACTCCTACGAGCAGTACTTC. Translated: CASSPGGGKNSYEQYF.

The chain recombines TRBV5-1 with TRBJ2-1; 10 bases are shared with TRBD1. J lost 6 bases, V lost 4 bases, and 7 bases had no gene match. The CDR3 is made up of 15 amino acids. Looked up from germline, CDR1 is SGHRS and CDR2 is YFSETQ. The CDR3 loop reads CASSDGTGVFNEQFF. In nucleotides, the CDR3 is TGCGCCAGCAGCGACGGGACAGGGGTTTTCAATGAGCAGTTCTTC.

This clone was picked up a small number of times. The gene calls are TRBV25-1 and TRBJ2-7; TRBD1 agrees at 8 bases. The CDR3 runs 13 residues. Per the germline V gene, CDR1 is MGHDK and CDR2 is SYGVNS. Unmatched junction bases numbered 7, after V lost 6 bases and J lost 6 bases. The CDR3 DNA reads TGTGCCAGCAGGGCTACAGGGGGTGGCGAGCAGTACTTC. Amino acids: CASRATGGGEQYF.

V usage is TRBV18 and J usage is TRBJ2-7; tentatively, D is TRBD1 (6 bases). CDR3 length equals 12 residues. Looked up from germline, CDR1 is KGHSH and CDR2 is LQKENI. V was shortened by 0 bases and J by 7 bases, with 7 bases between the two germline ends. DNA of the CDR3: TGTGCCAGCTCACCACCGACAGGTGAGCAGTACTTC. Translation: CASSPPTGEQYF. Full variable domain (remainder filled in from reference TRBV18 and TRBJ2-7): NAGVMQNPRHLVRRRGQEARLRCSPMKGHSHVYWYRQLPEEGLKFMVYLQKENIIDESGMPKERFSAEFPKEGPSILRIQQVVRGDSAAYFCASSPPTGEQYFGPGTRLTVT.

This clone was detected only a few times. This sequence joins TRBV29-1 and TRBJ1-1; the match to TRBD1 covers 9 bases. CDR1 SQVTM and CDR2 ANQGSEA come from the germline V gene. V lost 6 bases and J lost 2; bases outside the gene matches: 7. The CDR3 extends over 14 amino acids. CDR3 sequence reads: CSVIRTGDNTEAFF. In DNA, the CDR3 is TGCAGCGTGATAAGGACAGGGGATAACACTGAAGCTTTCTTT.

This clone is a singleton in its sample. This chain links TRBV3-1 (or the pseudogene TRBV3-2) with TRBJ2-2; 7 bases line up with TRBD1. The CDR3 has 16 residues. Per the germline V gene, CDR1 is LGHDT and CDR2 is YNNKEL (reference sequence). Trimming cost V 4 bases and J 0 bases; bases outside gene matches: 5. CDR3 region: CASSPDRAPNTGELFF. CDR3 bases: TGTGCCAGCAGCCCTGACAGGGCCCCGAACACCGGGGAGCTGTTTTTT.

The J gene is TRBJ2-1, the V gene TRBV5-1; 12 positions agree with TRBD1. The CDR3 has 16 residues. From germline, CDR1 is SGHRS and CDR2 YFSETQ. V was clipped by 1 base and J by 7 bases; unmatched bases: 6. In nucleotides, the CDR3 is TGCGCCAGCAGCTTGACTGGGACAGGGGGCATGAATGAGCAGTTCTTC. Protein product: CASSLTGTGGMNEQFF.

The rearrangement uses TRBV9 and TRBJ1-1; D remains unclear. CDR3 length: 12 residues. Per the germline V gene, CDR1 is SGDLS and CDR2 is YYNGEE. V lost 2 bases and J 7 bases, leaving 9 bases between the germline ends. CDR3 amino acids: CASSVGALEAFF. The CDR3 bases are TGTGCCAGCAGCGTTGGAGCTCTTGAAGCTTTCTTT.

V and J are TRBV6-5 and TRBJ1-5; no clear D. Germline CDR1 MNHEY, CDR2 SVGAGI. This CDR3 contains 14 residues. V was clipped by 2 bases and J by 5 bases, with 10 bases between them. The CDR3, as DNA: TGTGCCAGCAGTTACGCCGTCGGGGATCAGCCCCAGCATTTT. Its translation is CASSYAVGDQPQHF.

The chain couples TRBV5-1 to TRBJ2-1; tentatively, D is TRBD2 (7 bases). Germline CDR1 SGHRS, CDR2 YFSETQ. V gave up 0 bases and J gave up 4 bases, with 14 bases separating them. This CDR3 comprises 16 residues. The CDR3 here is CASSLGGGARYNEQFF. CDR3 sequence (DNA): TGCGCCAGCAGCTTGGGTGGGGGGGCTCGATACAATGAGCAGTTCTTC.

This clone came up once. The chain links TRBV19 to TRBJ1-5; 9 nucleotides line up with TRBD1. Unmatched junction bases numbered 8, after V lost 8 bases and J lost 0 bases. The germline CDR1 and CDR2 sequences are LNHDA and SQIVND (reference sequence). The CDR3 spans 16 residues. CDR3 bases: TGTGCCAGTTGGGGACAGGGAGAGGGTAGCAATCAGCCCCAGCATTTT. It translates to CASWGQGEGSNQPQHF.

J is TRBJ2-7 and V is TRBV5-4, with TRBD2 identical over 13 bases. The V gene end was trimmed by 0 bases and the J gene end by 6 bases; junction bases not matched to a gene: 3. Germline V gene sequence: CDR1 SGHNT, CDR2 YYREEE (reference sequence). CDR3 length: 15 residues. CDR3 DNA: TGTGCCAGCAGCTTGGAAGGACTAGCGGGGGTCGAGCAGTACTTC. Its translation: CASSLEGLAGVEQYF.

The CDR3 DNA sequence: TGTGCCTGGAGTGTGGGGAGATCCAGCAATCAGCCCCAGCATTTT. Its translation is CAWSVGRSSNQPQHF. The genes are TRBV30 and TRBJ1-5; unclear D gene. The V and J ends lost 0 bases and 1 base respectively, with 10 bases between them. The CDR3 loop spans 15 amino acids. The germline gives CDR1 GTSNPN, CDR2 SVGIG (reference sequence).

This chain uses TRBV10-3 with TRBJ1-1; D not certain. The CDR3 is 12 amino acids. Deletions cut 6 bases from V and 7 bases from J, with 12 bases between. Per the germline V gene, CDR1 is ENHRY and CDR2 is SYGVKD. This chain's CDR3 is CAISPGRVEAFF. The CDR3 nucleotides read TGTGCCATCAGCCCCGGTCGGGTTGAAGCTTTCTTT.

The chain carries TRBV12-3 or TRBV12-4 and TRBJ1-2; D uncertain. This CDR3 contains 13 residues. Trimming removed 1 base from V and 7 bases from J, with 10 bases in between. Written as DNA, the CDR3 is TGTGCCAGCAGTTTAGGCGCAGGTGGTGGCTACACCTTC. This encodes CASSLGAGGGYTF.

The V gene is TRBV18, the J gene TRBJ2-7, with TRBD2 matching 12 bases. The CDR3 spans 15 residues. J lost 5 bases, V lost 4 bases, and 6 bases had no gene match. Germline CDR1 and CDR2: KGHSH and LQKENI. The CDR3 DNA reads as TGTGCCAGCTCACAACCGGGACTAGCGGGTAACGAGCAGTACTTC. Translating it yields CASSQPGLAGNEQYF.

CDR3: CAISESQETQYF. The CDR3 DNA follows: TGTGCCATCAGTGAGTCGCAGGAGACCCAGTACTTC. This rearrangement joins TRBV10-3 to TRBJ2-5, with D uncertain. Germline CDR1 ENHRY, CDR2 SYGVKD. The ends were cut back, 0 bases at V and 5 bases at J, with 4 bases in the middle. The CDR3 sequence is 12 residues long.

Only one count was recorded for this clone. V and J are TRBV5-8 and TRBJ1-1, with unresolved D. Germline V gene lookup returns CDR1 SGHTS and CDR2 YDEGEE. Trimming removed 2 bases from V and 1 base from J, with 9 bases in between. The CDR3 length is 14 residues. CDR3 sequence reads: CASSLQWANTEAFF. CDR3 in DNA: TGTGCCAGCAGCTTACAGTGGGCGAACACTGAAGCTTTCTTT.

The genes are TRBV6-4 and TRBJ2-2; 8 positions agree with TRBD1. CDR1 is MRHNA and CDR2 is SNTAGT in the germline V gene. Trimming at V came to 4 bases and at J to 5 bases, leaving 6 bases not matched to a gene. CDR3 length equals 15 residues. The CDR3: CASSAWDRSTGELFF. CDR3 sequence (DNA): TGTGCCAGCAGTGCCTGGGACAGGTCGACCGGGGAGCTGTTTTTT.

The chain combines TRBV28 with TRBJ2-7, with TRBD1 as a possible D gene (5 bases). CDR1 MDHEN and CDR2 SYDVKM come from the germline V gene. The CDR3 consists of 14 residues. The V end was cut by 5 bases, the J end by 8 bases, with 19 bases between. The CDR3 bases are TGTGCCAGCAGTATGGTCCAGGGTCTAGGGAAGCAGTACTTC. Residues: CASSMVQGLGKQYF.

The chain has TRBV6-1 and TRBJ1-5, with D maybe TRBD1 (5 bases). The CDR3 is 16 amino acids. V was trimmed by 3 bases and J by 0 bases, leaving 12 bases between them. Germline CDR1 is MNHNS and CDR2 is SASEGT. The CDR3 DNA reads as TGTGCCAGCAGTGAGAGACAGTACTTTAGCAATCAGCCCCAGCATTTT. This sequence encodes CASSERQYFSNQPQHF.

This clone was detected only a few times. An end of the junction differs from the germline gene, which may be a read error. This sequence joins TRBV7-9 and TRBJ1-1, with a possible D match to TRBD1 (6 bases). The length of the CDR3 is 16 residues. From germline, CDR1 is SEHNR and CDR2 FQNEAQ (reference sequence). DNA for the CDR3: TGTGCCAGCAGCGTAGCGCGGGCAGGGGAAAGCACTGAAGCTTTCTTT. Its protein product is CASSVARAGESTEAFF.

This clone has just one count. The chain joins TRBV15 to TRBJ2-7, with 9 positions matching TRBD2. V dropped 1 base and J dropped 1; count of bases not matched to a gene: 5. The CDR3 is made up of 16 amino acids. Germline V gene sequence: CDR1 LNHNV, CDR2 YYDKDF (reference sequence). The CDR3 coding sequence is TGTGCCACCAGCAGAGGCGGGAGGGCCCGATCCTACGAGCAGTACTTC. It is translated as CATSRGGRARSYEQYF. The entire variable domain, with the rest obtained from reference TRBV15 and TRBJ2-7, is as follows: DAMVIQNPRYQVTQFGKPVTLSCSQTLNHNVMYWYQQKSSQAPKLLFHYYDKDFNNEADTPDNFQSRRPNTSFCFLDIRSPGLGDTAMYLCATSRGGRARSYEQYFGPGTRLTVT.

The gene calls are TRBV6-5 and TRBJ2-1, with 10 bases matching TRBD2. Germline CDR1 MNHEY, CDR2 SVGAGI. This CDR3 comprises 14 residues. Trimming cost V 6 bases and J 9 bases; bases outside gene matches: 8. The CDR3 nucleotides are TGTGCCAGCAGCCCAGGACTAGCGGTAACTGAGCAGTTCTTC. Translation gives CASSPGLAVTEQFF.

The V and J genes are TRBV3-1 (or the pseudogene TRBV3-2) and TRBJ1-4; no clear D gene. CDR3 length equals 15 residues. Germline CDR1 and CDR2: LGHDT and YNNKEL (reference sequence). V was shortened by 4 bases and J by 8 bases, with 17 bases between the two germline ends. CDR3 loop: CASSPNSGFGEKLFF. The CDR3, as DNA: TGTGCCAGCAGCCCCAACAGCGGTTTTGGGGAAAAACTGTTTTTT.

This clone was seen once. The chain employs TRBV16 and TRBJ1-5; no clear D. The CDR3 has 14 amino acids. V lost 1 base and J 5 bases, leaving 9 bases between the germline ends. Germline values: CDR1 KGHSY, CDR2 FQNENV. For the CDR3, the DNA is TGTGCCAGCAGCCAATTAACGATAGATCAGCCCCAGCATTTT. This gives the protein CASSQLTIDQPQHF.

The chain is built from TRBV7-9 and TRBJ2-3; D remains ambiguous. The CDR3 covers 13 residues. Germline V lookup: CDR1 SEHNR, CDR2 FQNEAQ (reference sequence). V lost 3 bases and J 3 bases, leaving 7 bases between the germline ends. The CDR3 protein is CASSFYQTDTQYF. The CDR3 DNA reads as TGTGCCAGCAGCTTTTACCAGACAGATACGCAGTATTTT.